The sequence of this T cell receptor (beta chain) was determined in a study of T cell repertoires in cytomegalovirus infection. Regarding the study as a whole: The ex vivo response showed dominance by HLA-C-restricted CMV-specific TCR beta clonotypes. Public TCR beta family frequency separated CMV-and-HLA carriers, including in an independent cohort.

For this clonotype: Antigen: not known.

One entry per CDR3 protein, called by TCRdb with MiXCR from the reads. The sample records approximately 49,000 distinct CDR3 sequences, 15% to 25% being singletons. This CDR3 has 17 amino acids. The trim removed 3 bases at V and 8 bases at J, leaving 19 bases unmatched. The germline V gene has CDR1 SQVTM and CDR2 ANQGSEA. This TCR derives from a human donor in good health (CMV status not recorded). Some clones in this sample may be carry-over from other donors' samples. The starting material was CD8+ T cells from cultured PBMCs, obtained from culture after CMV antigen stimulation. The gene calls are TRBV29-1 and TRBJ2-1, with TRBD2 matching over 7 bases. The CDR3 sequence: CSVEYIGGRARSDEQFF. Here the CDR3 DNA reads TGCAGCGTTGAGTATATAGGAGGGAGGGCCAGGTCGGATGAGCAGTTCTTC.